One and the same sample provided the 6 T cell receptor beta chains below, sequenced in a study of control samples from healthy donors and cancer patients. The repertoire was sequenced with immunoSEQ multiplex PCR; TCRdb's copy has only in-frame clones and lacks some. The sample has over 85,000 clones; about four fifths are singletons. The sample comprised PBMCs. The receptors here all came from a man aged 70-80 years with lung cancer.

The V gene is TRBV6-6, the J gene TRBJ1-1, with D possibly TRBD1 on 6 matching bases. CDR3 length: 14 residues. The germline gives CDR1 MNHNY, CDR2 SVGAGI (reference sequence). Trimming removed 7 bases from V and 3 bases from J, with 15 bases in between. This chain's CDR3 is CASKNGGHDTEAFF. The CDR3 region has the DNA TGTGCCAGCAAAAATGGGGGGCATGACACTGAAGCTTTCTTT.

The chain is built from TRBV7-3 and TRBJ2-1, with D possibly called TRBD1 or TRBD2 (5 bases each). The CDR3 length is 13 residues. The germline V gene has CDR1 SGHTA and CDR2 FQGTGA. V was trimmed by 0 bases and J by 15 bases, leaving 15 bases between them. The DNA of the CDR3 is TGTGCCAGCAGCTTAACGTCGAAGGGACCCCTGTTCTTC. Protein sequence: CASSLTSKGPLFF.

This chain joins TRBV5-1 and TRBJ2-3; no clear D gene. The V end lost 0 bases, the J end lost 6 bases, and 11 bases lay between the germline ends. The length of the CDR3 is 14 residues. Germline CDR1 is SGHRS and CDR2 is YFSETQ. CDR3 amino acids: CASSLADVKDTQYF. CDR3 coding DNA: TGCGCCAGCAGCTTGGCCGATGTAAAGGATACGCAGTATTTT. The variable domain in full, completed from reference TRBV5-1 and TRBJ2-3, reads KAGVTQTPRYLIKTRGQQVTLSCSPISGHRSVSWYQQTPGQGLQFLFEYFSETQRNKGNFPGRFSGRQFSNSRSEMNVSTLELGDSALYLCASSLADVKDTQYFGPGTRLTVL.

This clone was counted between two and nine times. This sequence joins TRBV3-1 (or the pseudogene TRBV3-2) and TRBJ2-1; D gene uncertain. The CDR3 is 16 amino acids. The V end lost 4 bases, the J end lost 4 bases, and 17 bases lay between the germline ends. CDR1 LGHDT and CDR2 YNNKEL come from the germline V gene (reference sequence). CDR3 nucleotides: TGTGCCAGCAGCCCCCTCAGCCTTGGACGGTACAATGAGCAGTTCTTC. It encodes CASSPLSLGRYNEQFF.

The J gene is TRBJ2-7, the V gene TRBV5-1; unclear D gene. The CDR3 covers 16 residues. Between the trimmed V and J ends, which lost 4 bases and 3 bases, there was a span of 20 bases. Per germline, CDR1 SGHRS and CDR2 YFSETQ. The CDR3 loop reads CASSPGVVVDFYEQYF. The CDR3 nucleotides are TGCGCCAGCAGCCCTGGAGTAGTTGTAGATTTCTACGAGCAGTACTTC.

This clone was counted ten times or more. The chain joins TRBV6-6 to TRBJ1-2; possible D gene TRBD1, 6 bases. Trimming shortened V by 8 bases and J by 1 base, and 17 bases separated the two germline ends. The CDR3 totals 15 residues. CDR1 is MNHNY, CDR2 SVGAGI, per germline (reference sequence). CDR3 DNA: TGTGCCAGCGAAGGGCGGGGGCTCAATAACTATGGCTACACCTTC. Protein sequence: CASEGRGLNNYGYTF.